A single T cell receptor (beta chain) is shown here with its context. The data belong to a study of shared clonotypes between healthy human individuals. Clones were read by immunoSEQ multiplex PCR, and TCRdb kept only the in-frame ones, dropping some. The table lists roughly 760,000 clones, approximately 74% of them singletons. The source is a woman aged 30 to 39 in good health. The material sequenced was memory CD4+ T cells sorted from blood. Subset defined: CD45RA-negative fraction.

The CDR3 bases are TGTGCCAGCAGCAGGGGCTCTGCACTTGTAGAGACCCAGTACTTC. Translated, it gives CASSRGSALVETQYF. This chain joins TRBV11-2 and TRBJ2-5, with D maybe TRBD1 (5 bases). Trimming cost V 5 bases and J 4 bases, with 17 bases left between them. The CDR3 has 15 amino acids. Germline lookup yields CDR1 SGHAT and CDR2 FQNNGV.